This TCR beta chain was sequenced in a study of shared clonotypes between healthy human individuals. Authors' processing steps: Junction-only immunoSEQ data arrived without quality scores, meaning filtering differed. Libraries were prepared by immunoSEQ multiplex PCR; TCRdb keeps only in-frame clonotypes and omits some of them. The V and J calls and clone size are taken from that table; D and trimming were inferred from the DNA. The sample lists millions of clones, roughly nine tenths occurring once. General study points: Generally, estimated richness proved larger in naive subsets than it did in memory subsets.

Germline values: CDR1 SGHRS, CDR2 YFSETQ. The CDR3 covers 15 residues. V dropped 4 bases and J dropped 7; count of bases not matched to a gene: 7. About this clone: The antigen is undetermined.

The chain links TRBV5-1 to TRBJ2-1, with TRBD2 matching 11 bases. The sample taken for sequencing was naive CD4+ T cells sorted from blood. The subset: CD45RA+ positively selected. This clonotype was obtained from a young man in good health. The CDR3 protein is CASSTLASGRNEQFF. DNA of the CDR3: TGCGCCAGCAGCACCCTAGCTAGCGGGAGGAATGAGCAGTTCTTC.